Presented here are 31 T cell receptor beta chains from one specimen sequenced in a study of T cell responses to AZD1222 COVID-19 vaccine. Assay used: immunoSEQ multiplex PCR; TCRdb lists only in-frame clones, some missing. The table lists about 120,000 clones, 70% to 90% of them singletons. The specimen comprised peripheral blood, sampled on day 0 of AZD1222 vaccination. Receptors originate from an adult in good health.

The genes are TRBV10-3 and TRBJ1-5, with D perhaps TRBD1 (5 bases). Germline CDR1 and CDR2: ENHRY and SYGVKD. V lost 10 bases to trimming and J lost 0 bases, with 16 bases between them. CDR3 length: 15 residues. The CDR3 DNA follows: TGTGCCACCACGTTGGGGACTGGTAGCAATCAGCCCCAGCATTTT. Translating gives CATTLGTGSNQPQHF.

The genes are TRBV18 and TRBJ1-5; D call uncertain. Trimming left V 6 bases short and J 0 bases short, with 9 bases between. Per germline, CDR1 KGHSH and CDR2 LQKENI. CDR3 size: 14 residues. The CDR3 DNA reads as TGTGCCAGCTCCCCGGGAGGTAGCAATCAGCCCCAGCATTTT. As protein: CASSPGGSNQPQHF.

This clone was seen just once. V gene TRBV11-2 combines with J gene TRBJ2-2; D may be TRBD2 (5 bases). This CDR3 has 14 amino acids. V gave up 5 bases and J gave up 8 bases, with 15 bases separating them. Germline V gene data show CDR1 as SGHAT and CDR2 as FQNNGV. CDR3 bases: TGTGCCAGCAGCCACACGGCTACGGGGGGGGAGCTGTTTTTT. Encoded protein: CASSHTATGGELFF.

This chain joins TRBV6-1 and TRBJ2-5, with TRBD2 identical over 12 bases. The germline CDR1 and CDR2 sequences are MNHNS and SASEGT. Trimming cost V 2 bases and J 4 bases; bases outside gene matches: 5. CDR3 length equals 16 residues. The CDR3 here is CASSEPSGGARETQYF. The CDR3 coding sequence is TGTGCCAGCAGTGAACCTAGCGGGGGGGCCCGAGAGACCCAGTACTTC.

This sequence joins TRBV4-2 and TRBJ1-4; D is unresolved. Germline V gene data show CDR1 as LGHNA and CDR2 as YNFKEQ. The CDR3 is 14 amino acids. The V end lost 0 bases, the J end lost 8 bases, and 10 bases lay between the germline ends. This CDR3 reads CASSQDVGIEKLFF. The CDR3 DNA sequence: TGTGCCAGCAGCCAAGATGTAGGGATCGAAAAACTGTTTTTT.

This sequence joins TRBV12-3 or TRBV12-4 and TRBJ2-3; 7 nucleotides agree with TRBD2. J was trimmed by 11 bases and V by 8 bases; bases with no gene match: 13. This CDR3 has 13 amino acids. CDR3 residues: CASSWSGNRGQYF. For the CDR3, the DNA is TGTGCCAGCTCGTGGAGCGGGAACCGGGGGCAGTATTTT.

This clone showed up just a few times. The chain joins TRBV19 to TRBJ1-2; D not certain. Germline V gene lookup returns CDR1 LNHDA and CDR2 SQIVND (reference sequence). V was trimmed by 7 bases and J by 8 bases, leaving 20 bases between them. The CDR3 covers 14 residues. CDR3 DNA sequence: TGTGCCAGTACCTACTACGTGAGGGAGTGGGGCTACACCTTC. Amino acid sequence: CASTYYVREWGYTF.

V and J are TRBV4-1 and TRBJ2-1, with no clear D. Germline CDR1 MGHRA, CDR2 YSYEKL. V was clipped by 1 base and J by 3 bases, with 10 bases between them. The CDR3 covers 15 residues. The chain's CDR3 is CASSQAYNLYNEQFF. The CDR3 bases are TGCGCCAGCAGCCAAGCCTACAACCTCTACAATGAGCAGTTCTTC.

This chain joins TRBV5-1 and TRBJ2-6, with a weak D call TRBD1 (5 bases). This CDR3 has 19 amino acids. V lost 0 bases to trimming and J lost 0 bases, with 16 bases between them. Germline loops: CDR1 SGHRS, CDR2 YFSETQ. The CDR3 DNA follows: TGCGCCAGCAGCTTGGTAGTGGCCAGGGTATTCTCTGGGGCCAACGTCCTGACTTTC. It translates to CASSLVVARVFSGANVLTF. The full variable domain, with the rest looked up from reference TRBV5-1 and TRBJ2-6, is KAGVTQTPRYLIKTRGQQVTLSCSPISGHRSVSWYQQTPGQGLQFLFEYFSETQRNKGNFPGRFSGRQFSNSRSEMNVSTLELGDSALYLCASSLVVARVFSGANVLTFGAGSRLTVL.

The chain links TRBV12-5 to TRBJ1-2; no firm D call. Trimming took 6 bases from V and 2 from J, leaving 10 bases between them. The CDR3 is 13 residues long. CDR1 is LGHNT and CDR2 is FRNRAP in the germline V gene. The CDR3 DNA reads TGTGCTAGTGGACACCGACAAAACTATGGCTACACCTTC. Translation: CASGHRQNYGYTF.

The chain links TRBV6-1 to TRBJ2-3; 9 nucleotides match TRBD1. In germline, CDR1 is MNHNS, CDR2 SASEGT. This CDR3 is built from 15 residues. The ends lost 2 bases at V and 1 base at J; junction bases unmatched: 1. CDR3: CASSERTGGTDTQYF. CDR3 sequence (DNA): TGTGCCAGCAGTGAAAGGACAGGGGGCACAGATACGCAGTATTTT.

J is TRBJ2-3 and V is TRBV4-3; TRBD2 aligns across 9 bases. Germline V CDR1 and CDR2: LGHNA, YSLEER. The V segment lost 0 bases and the J segment 2 bases; nucleotides outside the gene matches: 6. This CDR3 spans 17 amino acids. The chain's CDR3 is CASSQDSGGLATDTQYF. In DNA form, the CDR3 reads TGCGCCAGCAGCCAAGATTCGGGGGGACTAGCCACAGATACGCAGTATTTT.

This clone appeared once. The gene calls are TRBV6-5 and TRBJ2-3; tentative D call: TRBD2 (7 bases). V shed 2 bases and J shed 6 bases, with 12 bases lying between them. Germline CDR1 MNHEY, CDR2 SVGAGI. The CDR3 is 14 amino acids. CDR3 sequence reads: CASSYAGARDTQYF. The CDR3 nucleotides are TGTGCCAGCAGTTACGCGGGGGCCCGGGATACGCAGTATTTT.

The V and J genes are TRBV24-1 and TRBJ2-1; D tentatively fits TRBD1 or TRBD2 (5 bases each). CDR3 length equals 15 residues. Germline V lookup: CDR1 KGHDR, CDR2 SFDVKD. Trimming cost V 2 bases and J 12 bases, with 19 bases left between them. The CDR3 DNA reads TGTGCCACCAGTGATTCCCAAAAATCCGGGGCCAGGCAGTTCTTC. Its protein product is CATSDSQKSGARQFF.

The chain links TRBV18 to TRBJ1-2; D gene ambiguous. V gave up 2 bases and J gave up 8 bases, with 12 bases separating them. Germline V gene lookup returns CDR1 KGHSH and CDR2 LQKENI. The CDR3 totals 13 residues. The CDR3 coding sequence is TGTGCCAGCTCACCAGTCGGGGAATGGGGCTACACCTTC. This codes for CASSPVGEWGYTF.

This sequence joins TRBV18 and TRBJ2-2, with 9 nucleotides matching TRBD1. V was clipped by 3 bases and J by 6 bases; unmatched bases: 5. The germline V gene has CDR1 KGHSH and CDR2 LQKENI. The CDR3 covers 15 residues. CDR3 sequence (DNA): TGTGCCAGCTCACCGACGACAGGGGGGCCCGGGGAGCTGTTTTTT. Its translation: CASSPTTGGPGELFF.

The chain employs TRBV6-6 and TRBJ1-1, with TRBD1 matching over 8 bases. The length of the CDR3 is 15 residues. CDR1 and CDR2 (germline): MNHNY, SVGAGI (reference sequence). With V trimmed by 5 bases and J by 2 bases, 7 bases remained unmatched. This chain's CDR3 is CASSPGDRKNTEAFF. As DNA, the CDR3 is TGTGCCAGCAGTCCCGGGGACAGGAAAAACACTGAAGCTTTCTTT.

The rearrangement links TRBV6-5 to TRBJ1-1, with a possible D match to TRBD1 (5 bases). Germline CDR1 MNHEY, CDR2 SVGAGI. The CDR3 covers 13 residues. Trimming shortened V by 5 bases and J by 5 bases, and 12 bases separated the two germline ends. CDR3 nucleotides: TGTGCCAGCAGTACTAGCGGGGGGACTGAAGCTTTCTTT. It translates to CASSTSGGTEAFF.

This chain uses TRBV6-5 with TRBJ2-1, with 11 bases that match TRBD2. CDR3 length: 15 amino acids. Germline CDR1 is MNHEY and CDR2 is SVGAGI. V lost 0 bases to trimming and J lost 9 bases; unmatched junction nucleotides: 4. In DNA form, the CDR3 reads TGTGCCAGCAGTTACTCGACTAGCGGGGACGGTGAGCAGTTCTTC. As protein: CASSYSTSGDGEQFF.

The chain carries TRBV7-9 and TRBJ2-7, with 8 bases aligning to TRBD2. Germline CDR1 and CDR2: SEHNR and FQNEAQ (reference sequence). V gave up 3 bases and J gave up 2 bases; unmatched junction bases: 3. This CDR3 spans 14 amino acids. The DNA of the CDR3 is TGTGCCAGCAGCTTTAGCGGGGAGGCCTACGAGCAGTACTTC. It specifies CASSFSGEAYEQYF. The full variable domain, with the rest looked up from reference TRBV7-9 and TRBJ2-7, is DTGVSQNPRHKITKRGQNVTFRCDPISEHNRLYWYRQTLGQGPEFLTYFQNEAQLEKSRLLSDRFSAERPKGSFSTLEIQRTEQGDSAMYLCASSFSGEAYEQYFGPGTRLTVT.

This chain uses TRBV5-8 with TRBJ1-3; unclear D gene. The CDR3 has 16 amino acids. Germline V gene sequence: CDR1 SGHTS, CDR2 YDEGEE. V was shortened by 0 bases and J by 4 bases, with 14 bases between the two germline ends. CDR3 protein: CASSLDVWGAGNTIYF. CDR3 bases: TGTGCCAGCAGCTTGGACGTGTGGGGAGCCGGAAACACCATATATTTT.

This rearrangement joins TRBV5-6 to TRBJ1-4; TRBD1 agrees at 7 bases. Germline CDR1 SGHDT, CDR2 YYEEEE. Trimming at V came to 1 base and at J to 3 bases, leaving 9 bases not matched to a gene. The CDR3 is 17 amino acids. CDR3 nucleotide sequence: TGTGCCAGCAGCTTGTTCGTGGGACAGTTATCTAATGAAAAACTGTTTTTT. Translated: CASSLFVGQLSNEKLFF.

V and J are TRBV19 and TRBJ1-1, with D unclear. CDR1 and CDR2 from the germline V gene are LNHDA and SQIVND (reference sequence). The V end was cut by 3 bases, the J end by 8 bases, with 16 bases between. There are 14 residues in the CDR3. The DNA for the CDR3 is TGTGCCAGTAGTATTAGTGTGCGAACGACGGAAGCTTTCTTT. Translating it yields CASSISVRTTEAFF. The variable domain in full, with the rest retrieved from reference TRBV19 and TRBJ1-1, is DGGITQSPKYLFRKEGQNVTLSCEQNLNHDAMYWYRQDPGQGLRLIYYSQIVNDFQKGDIAEGYSVSREKKESFPLTVTSAQKNPTAFYLCASSISVRTTEAFFGQGTRLTVV.

This chain links TRBV6-5 with TRBJ1-1, with D perhaps matching TRBD1 (5 bases). The V end lost 4 bases, the J end lost 3 bases, and 12 bases lay between the germline ends. Germline V CDR1 and CDR2: MNHEY, SVGAGI. The CDR3 consists of 14 residues. CDR3 protein: CASSLGRPHTEAFF. In nucleotides, the CDR3 is TGTGCCAGCAGTTTGGGACGGCCCCACACTGAAGCTTTCTTT.

The V call is TRBV3-1 (or the pseudogene TRBV3-2), the J call TRBJ1-5; 7 nucleotides line up with TRBD1. The CDR3 totals 15 residues. CDR1 is LGHDT and CDR2 is YNNKEL in the germline V gene (reference sequence). V lost 0 bases and J lost 4; bases outside the gene matches: 3. CDR3 protein: CASSQDRDRNQPQHF. CDR3 nucleotide sequence: TGTGCCAGCAGCCAAGACCGGGACAGAAATCAGCCCCAGCATTTT.

This clone turned up a few times. This rearrangement joins TRBV14 to TRBJ2-7; D not certain. The V end was cut by 4 bases, the J end by 2 bases, with 6 bases between. Germline CDR1 and CDR2: SGHDN and FVKESK. The CDR3 sequence is 12 residues long. The CDR3 DNA sequence: TGTGCCAGCAGCCGGCAGACCTACGAGCAGTACTTC. Translation: CASSRQTYEQYF.

V is TRBV7-9 and J is TRBJ1-2; TRBD1 matches at 7 bases. The CDR3 sequence is 12 residues long. Per germline, CDR1 SEHNR and CDR2 FQNEAQ (reference sequence). V was clipped by 6 bases and J by 7 bases; unmatched bases: 5. The CDR3 region has the DNA TGTGCCAGCAGGACAGGGTCGGGTGGCTACACCTTC. Its protein product is CASRTGSGGYTF.

V is TRBV10-3 and J is TRBJ1-4; 10 bases are shared with TRBD1. This CDR3 has 12 amino acids. J gave up 8 bases and V 10 bases, and 4 bases lay outside the gene matches. Germline V gives CDR1 ENHRY, CDR2 SYGVKD. CDR3 nucleotides: TGTGCCACGGGGACAGGGGTGGAAAAACTGTTTTTT. It specifies CATGTGVEKLFF.

The chain employs TRBV5-1 and TRBJ1-2; tentatively, D is TRBD1 (6 bases). The CDR3 spans 15 residues. Germline CDR1 is SGHRS and CDR2 is YFSETQ. The ends were cut back, 4 bases at V and 3 bases at J, with 16 bases in the middle. The CDR3 here is CASSHGGRGDYGYTF. CDR3 nucleotides: TGCGCCAGCAGCCACGGCGGCAGGGGTGACTATGGCTACACCTTC.

This chain joins TRBV14 and TRBJ2-5; no definite D call. The CDR3 has 12 residues. The V end was cut by 2 bases, the J end by 4 bases, with 5 bases between. Germline V gives CDR1 SGHDN, CDR2 FVKESK. The CDR3 here is CASSQNLETQYF. The CDR3, as DNA: TGTGCCAGCAGCCAAAATTTAGAGACCCAGTACTTC.

This sequence joins TRBV2 and TRBJ2-7; TRBD2 might be the D (5 bases). The CDR3 contains 14 residues. V was trimmed by 6 bases and J by 7 bases, leaving 19 bases between them. The V gene's germline CDR1 is SNHLY and CDR2 FYNNEI. CDR3 in DNA: TGTGCCAGCAGCGACCGAGATTCAAGGAGGGAGCAGTACTTC. It translates to CASSDRDSRREQYF.